This T cell receptor (beta chain) comes out of a study of STAT5B mutations in CD4+ large granular lymphocyte leukemia. V was shortened by 1 base and J by 8 bases, with 11 bases between the two germline ends. This CDR3 is built from 13 residues. Per germline, CDR1 MNHNS and CDR2 SASEGT. Using immunoSEQ multiplex PCR, the repertoire was profiled, and TCRdb retains in-frame clones only, with some absent. The profile shows 25,000 to 35,000 clones, approximately 81% of them singletons. Sequenced sample: CD4+ T cells from blood buffy coats. The TCR originated in a human donor in good health. The rearrangement joins TRBV6-1 to TRBJ1-2, with D possibly matching TRBD1 (5 bases). DNA for the CDR3: TGTGCCAGCAGTGAAGGAGAAGGGGCCGGCTACACCTTC. Amino acids: CASSEGEGAGYTF.